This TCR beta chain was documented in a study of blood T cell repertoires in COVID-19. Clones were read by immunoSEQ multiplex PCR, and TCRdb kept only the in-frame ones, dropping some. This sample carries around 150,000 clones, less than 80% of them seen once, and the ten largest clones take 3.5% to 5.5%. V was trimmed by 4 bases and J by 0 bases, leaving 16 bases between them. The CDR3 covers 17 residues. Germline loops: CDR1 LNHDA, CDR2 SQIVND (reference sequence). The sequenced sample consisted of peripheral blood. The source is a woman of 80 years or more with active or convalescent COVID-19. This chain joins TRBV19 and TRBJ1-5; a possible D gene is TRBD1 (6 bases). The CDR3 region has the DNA TGTGCCAGTAGTAACCCGGCACAGGGCGATAGCAATCAGCCCCAGCATTTT. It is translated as CASSNPAQGDSNQPQHF.